This T cell receptor beta chain originates from a study of cytomegalovirus exposure and HLA in healthy donors. A multiplex PCR was run with 60 Vbeta primers and 13 Jbeta primers. In the original processing: Later reanalysis found 80 million or so unique TCR beta chains, some 10 million of them shared. Profiled with immunoSEQ multiplex PCR; TCRdb holds only in-frame clones, not every one. V and J calls and clone size are as listed in that table; D and trimming were resolved from the DNA. The data contain 230,000 or so clones, over 90% of them singletons. Germline-derived CDR1 and CDR2 are SGHTA and FQGTGA. This CDR3 has 13 amino acids. V was clipped by 1 base and J by 6 bases, with 10 bases between them. When sampled, the donors appeared nominally healthy, though they likely had unrecorded immune exposures. Overall study findings and caveats: There was a cluster of highly shared sequence variants that was likely a sequencing artifact.

As to this clone: Its specificity is unknown.

The chain carries TRBV7-3 and TRBJ2-7; D possibly corresponds to TRBD2 (6 bases). The source of this sequence is a girl between 2 and 10 years old in good health and CMV-seronegative. The sequenced sample was PBMCs. This CDR3 is CASSLIGGAEQYF. The CDR3, as DNA: TGTGCCAGCAGCTTAATTGGAGGGGCCGAGCAGTACTTC.